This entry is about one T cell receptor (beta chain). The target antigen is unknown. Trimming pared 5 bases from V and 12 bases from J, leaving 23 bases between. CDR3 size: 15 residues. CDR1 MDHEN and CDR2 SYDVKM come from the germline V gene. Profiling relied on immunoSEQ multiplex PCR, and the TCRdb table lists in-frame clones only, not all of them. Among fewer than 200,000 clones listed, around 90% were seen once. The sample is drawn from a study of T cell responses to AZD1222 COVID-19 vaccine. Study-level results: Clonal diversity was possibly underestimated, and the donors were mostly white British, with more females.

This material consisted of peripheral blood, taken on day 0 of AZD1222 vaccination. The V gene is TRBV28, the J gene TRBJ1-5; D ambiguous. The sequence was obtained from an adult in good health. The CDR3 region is CASSPHLAPSVRQHF. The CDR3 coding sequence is TGTGCCAGCAGTCCGCACCTGGCGCCGTCAGTCCGCCAGCATTTT.